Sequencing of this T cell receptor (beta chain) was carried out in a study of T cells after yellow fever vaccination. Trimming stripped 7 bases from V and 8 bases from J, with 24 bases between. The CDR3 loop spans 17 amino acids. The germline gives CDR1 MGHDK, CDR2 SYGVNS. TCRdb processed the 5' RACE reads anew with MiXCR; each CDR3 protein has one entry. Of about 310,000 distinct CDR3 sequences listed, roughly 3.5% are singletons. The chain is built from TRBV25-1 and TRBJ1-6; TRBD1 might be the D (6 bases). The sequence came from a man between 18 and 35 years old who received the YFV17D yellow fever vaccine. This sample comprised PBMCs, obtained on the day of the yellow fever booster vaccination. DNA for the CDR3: TGTGCCAGCACCCGACCCCAAGGGGGTGCCGGTCATTCACCCCTCCACTTT. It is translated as CASTRPQGGAGHSPLHF.